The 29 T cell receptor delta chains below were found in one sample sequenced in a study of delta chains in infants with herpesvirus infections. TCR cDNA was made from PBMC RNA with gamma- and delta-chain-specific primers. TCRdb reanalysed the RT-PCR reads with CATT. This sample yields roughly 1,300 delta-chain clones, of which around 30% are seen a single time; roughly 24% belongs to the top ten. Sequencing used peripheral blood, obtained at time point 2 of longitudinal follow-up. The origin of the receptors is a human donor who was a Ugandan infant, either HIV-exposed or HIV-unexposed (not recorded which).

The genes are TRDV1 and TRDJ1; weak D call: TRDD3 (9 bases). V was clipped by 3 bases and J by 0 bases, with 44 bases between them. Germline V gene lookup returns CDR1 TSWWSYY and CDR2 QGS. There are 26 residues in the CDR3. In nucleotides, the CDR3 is TGTGCTCTTGGGGAGAAGCGCTCTTCCTACAGAACTTTTTCCACTGGGGGAAAGAAGTACACCGATAAACTCATCTTT. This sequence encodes CALGEKRSSYRTFSTGGKKYTDKLIF.

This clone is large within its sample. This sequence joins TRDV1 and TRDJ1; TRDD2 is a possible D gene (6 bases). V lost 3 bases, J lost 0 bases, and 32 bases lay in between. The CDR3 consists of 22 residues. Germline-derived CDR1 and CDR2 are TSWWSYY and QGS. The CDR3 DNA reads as TGTGCTCTTGGGGACCATCTACCTCGAGTTCCTATGGTGATTTCGTACACCGATAAACTCATCTTT. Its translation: CALGDHLPRVPMVISYTDKLIF.

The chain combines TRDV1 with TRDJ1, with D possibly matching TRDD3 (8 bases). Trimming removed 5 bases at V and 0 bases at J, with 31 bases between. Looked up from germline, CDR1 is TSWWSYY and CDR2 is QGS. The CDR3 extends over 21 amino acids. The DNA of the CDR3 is TGTGCTCTTGGGATTCCTTCCTCCAACTCTGGGGGAGGGTTTTACACCGATAAACTCATCTTT. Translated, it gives CALGIPSSNSGGGFYTDKLIF.

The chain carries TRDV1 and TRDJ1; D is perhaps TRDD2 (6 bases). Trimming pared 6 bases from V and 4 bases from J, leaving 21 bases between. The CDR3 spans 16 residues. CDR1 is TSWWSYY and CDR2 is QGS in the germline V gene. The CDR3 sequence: CALGLLRIWTVDKLIF. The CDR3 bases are TGTGCTCTTGGTCTCCTACGGATTTGGACCGTCGATAAACTCATCTTT.

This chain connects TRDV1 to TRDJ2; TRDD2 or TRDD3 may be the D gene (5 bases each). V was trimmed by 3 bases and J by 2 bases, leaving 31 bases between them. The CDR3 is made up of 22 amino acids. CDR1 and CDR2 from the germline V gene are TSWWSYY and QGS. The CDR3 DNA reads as TGTGCTCTTGGGGATCGTCTCCTAGGGGTGGCTGAGGGGGTACGGTTGACAGCACAACTCTTCTTT. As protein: CALGDRLLGVAEGVRLTAQLFF.

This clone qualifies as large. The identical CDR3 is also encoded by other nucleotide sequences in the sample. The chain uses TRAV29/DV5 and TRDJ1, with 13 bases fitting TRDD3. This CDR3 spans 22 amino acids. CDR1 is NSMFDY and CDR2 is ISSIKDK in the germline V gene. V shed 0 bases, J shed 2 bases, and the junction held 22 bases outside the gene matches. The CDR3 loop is CAASAPPTKENWGIRGTDKLIF. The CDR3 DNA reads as TGTGCAGCAAGCGCGCCTCCTACGAAAGAGAACTGGGGGATACGGGGGACCGATAAACTCATCTTT.

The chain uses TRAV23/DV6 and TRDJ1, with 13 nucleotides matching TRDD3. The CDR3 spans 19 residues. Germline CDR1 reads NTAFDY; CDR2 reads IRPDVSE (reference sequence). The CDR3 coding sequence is TGTGCTGGGCCCGTCTTCCCGTTCGTACTGGGGGATACGTTAATTGAACTCATCTTT. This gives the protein CAGPVFPFVLGDTLIELIF.

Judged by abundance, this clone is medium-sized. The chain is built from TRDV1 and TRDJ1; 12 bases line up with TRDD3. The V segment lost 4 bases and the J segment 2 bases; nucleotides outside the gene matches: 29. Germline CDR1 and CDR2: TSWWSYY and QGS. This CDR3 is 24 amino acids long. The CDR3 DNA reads TGTGCTCTTGGGGGACCATGCTTCCTACCCGGTCGTCACTGGGGGATACATCAGACCGATAAACTCATCTTT. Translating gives CALGGPCFLPGRHWGIHQTDKLIF.

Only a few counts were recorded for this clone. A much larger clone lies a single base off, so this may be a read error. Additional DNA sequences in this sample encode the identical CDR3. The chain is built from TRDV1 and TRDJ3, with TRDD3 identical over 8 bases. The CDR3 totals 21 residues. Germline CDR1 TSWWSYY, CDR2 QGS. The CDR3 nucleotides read TGTGCCCTTGGGGAACTAGAAGGGGGATATACGAGCTCCTGGGACACCCGACAGATGTTTTTC. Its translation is CALGELEGGYTSSWDTRQMFF.

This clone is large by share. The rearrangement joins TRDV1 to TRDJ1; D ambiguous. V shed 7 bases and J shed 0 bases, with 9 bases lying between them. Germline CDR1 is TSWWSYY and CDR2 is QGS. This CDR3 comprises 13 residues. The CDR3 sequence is CALETPYTDKLIF. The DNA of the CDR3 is TGTGCTCTTGAGACCCCGTACACCGATAAACTCATCTTT.

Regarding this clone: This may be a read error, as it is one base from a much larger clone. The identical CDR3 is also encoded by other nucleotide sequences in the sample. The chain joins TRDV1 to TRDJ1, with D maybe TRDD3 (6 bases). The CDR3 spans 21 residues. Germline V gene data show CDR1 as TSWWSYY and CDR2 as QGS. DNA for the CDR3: TGTGCTCTTGGGGACCCCCTCCCTCCGGGGCTACAGTTACTGGGCACCGATAAACTCATCTTC. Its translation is CALGDPLPPGLQLLGTDKLIF.

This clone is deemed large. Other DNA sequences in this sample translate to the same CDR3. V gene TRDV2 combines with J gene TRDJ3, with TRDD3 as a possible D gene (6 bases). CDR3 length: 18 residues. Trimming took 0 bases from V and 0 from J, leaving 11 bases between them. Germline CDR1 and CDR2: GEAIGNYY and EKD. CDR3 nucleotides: TGTGCCTGTGACACCGACTGGGTGTTCTCCTGGGACACCCGACAGATGTTTTTC. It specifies CACDTDWVFSWDTRQMFF.

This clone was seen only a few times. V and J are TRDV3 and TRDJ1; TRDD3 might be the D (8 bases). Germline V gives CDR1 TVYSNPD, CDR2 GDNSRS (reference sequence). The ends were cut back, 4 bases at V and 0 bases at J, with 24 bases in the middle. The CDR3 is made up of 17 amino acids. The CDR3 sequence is CASNSYWGFGYTDKLIF. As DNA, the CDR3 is TGTGCCTCTAATTCCTACTGGGGGTTTGGGTACACCGATAAACTCATCTTT.

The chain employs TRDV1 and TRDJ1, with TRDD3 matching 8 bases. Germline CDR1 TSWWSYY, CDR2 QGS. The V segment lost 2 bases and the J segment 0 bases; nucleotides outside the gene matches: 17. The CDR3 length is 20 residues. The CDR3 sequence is CALGEVAVLGAPSYTDKLIF. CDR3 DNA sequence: TGTGCTCTTGGGGAAGTGGCCGTACTGGGGGCCCCCTCGTACACCGATAAACTCATCTTT.

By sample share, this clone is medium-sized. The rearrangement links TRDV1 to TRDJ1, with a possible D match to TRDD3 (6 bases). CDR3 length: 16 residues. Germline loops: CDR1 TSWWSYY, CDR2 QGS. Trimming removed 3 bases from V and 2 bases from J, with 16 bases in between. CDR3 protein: CALGDPYRGSTDKLIF. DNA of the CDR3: TGTGCTCTTGGGGACCCCTATAGGGGATCGACCGATAAACTCATCTTT.

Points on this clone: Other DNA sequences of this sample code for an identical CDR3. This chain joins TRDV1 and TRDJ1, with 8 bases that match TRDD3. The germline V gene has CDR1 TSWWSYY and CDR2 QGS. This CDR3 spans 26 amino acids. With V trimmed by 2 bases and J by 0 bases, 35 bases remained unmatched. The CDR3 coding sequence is TGTGCTCTTGGGGAAGCATACTCTTCCCTTTCACCGTACTGGGGGTTTACGATTCAGTACACCGATAAACTCATCTTT. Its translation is CALGEAYSSLSPYWGFTIQYTDKLIF.

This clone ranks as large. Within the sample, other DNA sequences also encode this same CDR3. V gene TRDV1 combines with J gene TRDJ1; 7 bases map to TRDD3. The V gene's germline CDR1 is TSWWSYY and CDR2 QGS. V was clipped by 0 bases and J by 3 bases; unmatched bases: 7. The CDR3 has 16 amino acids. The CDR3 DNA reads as TGTGCTCTTGGGGAACTTTTCATGGGATACCCCGATAAACTCATCTTT. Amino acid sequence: CALGELFMGYPDKLIF.

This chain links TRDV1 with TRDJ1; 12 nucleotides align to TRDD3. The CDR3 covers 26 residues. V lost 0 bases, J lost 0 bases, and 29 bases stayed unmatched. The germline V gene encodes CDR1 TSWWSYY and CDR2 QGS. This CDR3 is CALGELHCSIPRLCTGGYSYTDKLIF. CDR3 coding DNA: TGTGCTCTTGGGGAACTCCACTGTTCAATTCCGCGACTCTGTACTGGGGGATACAGCTACACCGATAAACTCATCTTT.

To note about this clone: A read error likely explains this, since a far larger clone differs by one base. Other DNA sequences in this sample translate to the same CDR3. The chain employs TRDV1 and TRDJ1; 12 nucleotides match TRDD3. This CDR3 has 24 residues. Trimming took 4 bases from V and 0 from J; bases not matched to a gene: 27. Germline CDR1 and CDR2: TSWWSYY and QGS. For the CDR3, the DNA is TGTGCTCTTGGGGTCCCTCCACTGTCTTCTAACTGGGGGATACTTGTGGAGTACACCGATAAACTCATCTTT. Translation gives CALGVPPLSSNWGILVEYTDKLIF.

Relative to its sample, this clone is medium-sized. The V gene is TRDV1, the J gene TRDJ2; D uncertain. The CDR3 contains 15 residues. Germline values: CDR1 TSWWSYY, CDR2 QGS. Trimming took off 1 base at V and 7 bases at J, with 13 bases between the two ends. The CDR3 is CALGERRGRGAQLFF. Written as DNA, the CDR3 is TGTGCTCTTGGGGAACGACGGGGCCGAGGAGCACAACTCTTCTTT.

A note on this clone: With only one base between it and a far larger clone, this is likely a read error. CDR3 sequence: CALGELELPGVPDTDKLIF. CDR3 DNA: TGTGCTCTTGGGGAACTAGAACTCCCGGGGGTCCCGGACACCGATAAACTCATCTTT. The chain employs TRDV1 and TRDJ1, with a possible D match to TRDD3 (5 bases). The CDR3 runs 19 residues. Germline lookup yields CDR1 TSWWSYY and CDR2 QGS. V lost 0 bases to trimming and J lost 0 bases, with 20 bases between them.

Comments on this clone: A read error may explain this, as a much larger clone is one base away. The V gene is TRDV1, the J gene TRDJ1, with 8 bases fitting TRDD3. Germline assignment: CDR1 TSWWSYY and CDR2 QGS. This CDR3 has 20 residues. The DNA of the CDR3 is TGTGCTGTTGGGGAAGACATAACGGACCGTCCCTCCCAACTGGGGGTTGAACTCATCTTT. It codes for CAVGEDITDRPSQLGVELIF.

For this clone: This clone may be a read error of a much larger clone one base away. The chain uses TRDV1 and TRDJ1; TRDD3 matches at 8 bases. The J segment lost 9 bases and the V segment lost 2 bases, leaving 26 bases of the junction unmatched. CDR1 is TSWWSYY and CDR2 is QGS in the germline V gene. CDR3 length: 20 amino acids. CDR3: CALGEDITDRPSQLGGELIF. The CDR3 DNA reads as TGTGCTCTTGGGGAAGACATAACGGACCGTCCCTCCCAACTGGGGGGTGAACTCATCTTT.

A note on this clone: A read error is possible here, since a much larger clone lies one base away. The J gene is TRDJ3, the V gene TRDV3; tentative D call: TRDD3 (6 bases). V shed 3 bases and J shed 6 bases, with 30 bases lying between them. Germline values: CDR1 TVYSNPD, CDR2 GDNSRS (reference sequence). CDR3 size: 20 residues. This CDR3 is CALGTKGTYWELPDTRQMFF. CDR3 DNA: TGTGCCTTGGGGACCAAGGGTACTTACTGGGAGTTACCGGACACCCGACAGATGTTTTTC.

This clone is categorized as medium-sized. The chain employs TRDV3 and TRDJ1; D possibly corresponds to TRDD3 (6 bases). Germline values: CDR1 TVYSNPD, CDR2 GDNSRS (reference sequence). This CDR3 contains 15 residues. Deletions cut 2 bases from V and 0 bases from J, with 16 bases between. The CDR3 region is CAFLGIGSYTDKLIF. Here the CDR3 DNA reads TGTGCCTTTCTGGGGATCGGGTCATACACCGATAAACTCATCTTT. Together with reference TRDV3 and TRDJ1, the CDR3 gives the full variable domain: CDKVTQSSPDQTVASGSEVVLLCTYDTVYSNPDLFWYRIRPDYSFQFVFYGDNSRSEGADFTQGRFSVKHILTQKAFHLVISPVRTEDSATYYCAFLGIGSYTDKLIFGKGTRVTVEP.

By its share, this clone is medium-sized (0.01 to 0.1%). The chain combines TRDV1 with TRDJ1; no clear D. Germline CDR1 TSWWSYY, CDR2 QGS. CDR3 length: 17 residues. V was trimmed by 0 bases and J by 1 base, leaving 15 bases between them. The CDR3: CALGELVVDPRTDKLIF. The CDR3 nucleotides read TGTGCTCTTGGGGAACTAGTCGTTGACCCCCGCACCGATAAACTCATCTTT.

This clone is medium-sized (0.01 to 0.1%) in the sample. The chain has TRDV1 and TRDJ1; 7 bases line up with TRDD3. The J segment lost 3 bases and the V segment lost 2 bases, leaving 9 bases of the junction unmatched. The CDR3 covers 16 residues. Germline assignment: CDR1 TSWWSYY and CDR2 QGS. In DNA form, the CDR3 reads TGTGCTCTTGGGGAAAGGTTAAAGGATACGGCCGATAAACTCATCTTT. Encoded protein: CALGERLKDTADKLIF.

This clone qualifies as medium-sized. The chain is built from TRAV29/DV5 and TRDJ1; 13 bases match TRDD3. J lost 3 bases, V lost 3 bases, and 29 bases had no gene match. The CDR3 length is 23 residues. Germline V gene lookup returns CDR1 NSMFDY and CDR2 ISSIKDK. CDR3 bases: TGTGCAGCAATCCTTCCTACATTACTGGGGGATACGCGGCGTTGGGCAGACGCCGATAAACTCATCTTT. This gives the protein CAAILPTLLGDTRRWADADKLIF.

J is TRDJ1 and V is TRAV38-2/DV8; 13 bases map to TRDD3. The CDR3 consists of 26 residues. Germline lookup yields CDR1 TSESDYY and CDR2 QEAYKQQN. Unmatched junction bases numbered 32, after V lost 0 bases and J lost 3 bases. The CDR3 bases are TGTGCTTATAGGAGCGCTAGCCTACGTCGCTTTTGGGGTCATTTTTACTGGGGGATACGTTCCGATAAACTCATCTTT. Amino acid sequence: CAYRSASLRRFWGHFYWGIRSDKLIF.